Listed here are 4 T cell receptor beta chains from one sample, sequenced in a study of cytomegalovirus exposure and HLA in healthy donors. Libraries were prepared by immunoSEQ multiplex PCR; TCRdb keeps only in-frame clonotypes and omits some of them. The repertoire holds about 250,000 clones, about 90% seen once, with around 12% in the top ten. The sequenced sample was PBMCs. The receptors come from a man aged 18 to 29 in good health and CMV-seropositive.

The chain couples TRBV30 to TRBJ2-7, with D hard to call. The germline V and J ends were trimmed by 0 bases and 7 bases, with 13 bases remaining between them. Per germline, CDR1 GTSNPN and CDR2 SVGIG (reference sequence). This CDR3 is built from 13 residues. For the CDR3, the DNA is TGTGCCTGGAGTGTGATCCTCCGAGGAGAGCAGTACTTC. Translation gives CAWSVILRGEQYF.

V gene TRBV28 combines with J gene TRBJ1-2, with TRBD1 matching over 8 bases. Germline CDR1 and CDR2: MDHEN and SYDVKM. There are 12 residues in the CDR3. The ends lost 10 bases at V and 3 bases at J; junction bases unmatched: 4. The CDR3 protein is CATWTGYYGYTF. The CDR3 region has the DNA TGTGCCACCTGGACAGGGTACTATGGCTACACCTTC.

The V call is TRBV5-4, the J call TRBJ2-7; possible D gene TRBD2, 6 bases. The length of the CDR3 is 14 residues. CDR1 and CDR2 (germline): SGHNT, YYREEE (reference sequence). The V end lost 2 bases, the J end lost 1 base, and 10 bases lay between the germline ends. CDR3 nucleotide sequence: TGTGCCAGCAGCTTTCATAGCGGTTCCTACGAGCAGTACTTC. This codes for CASSFHSGSYEQYF. Full variable domain (rest looked up from reference TRBV5-4 and TRBJ2-7): ETGVTQSPTHLIKTRGQQVTLRCSSQSGHNTVSWYQQALGQGPQFIFQYYREEENGRGNFPPRFSGLQFPNYSSELNVNALELDDSALYLCASSFHSGSYEQYFGPGTRLTVT.

This chain joins TRBV28 and TRBJ1-5; D gene uncertain. There are 16 residues in the CDR3. Per the germline V gene, CDR1 is MDHEN and CDR2 is SYDVKM. V lost 3 bases, J lost 3 bases, and 15 bases lay in between. The CDR3 DNA is TGTGCCAGCAGTTTCCGGCACGGTAGTTACAATCAGCCCCAGCATTTT. This encodes CASSFRHGSYNQPQHF.